These T cell receptor beta chains were read from a single sample in a study of T-cell reconstitution after alpha-beta-depleted transplantation in children. MiXCR, run by TCRdb on the PCR reads, gives a single entry per CDR3 protein. The data contain about 980,000 distinct CDR3 sequences, less than 30% of them singletons. Specimen: PBMCs, mostly from graft donor cells, collected 360 days after TCRalphabeta/CD19-depleted stem cell transplant. These TCRs come from a boy under two years old who had a stem cell transplant for SCID, so the T cells may come from the graft donor. CDR3s include the opening cysteine and the closing phenylalanine or tryptophan. The order of the fields is V gene, D gene, J gene, clone size, CDR3 DNA, CDR3 protein. A D gene is named only where the DNA matches it firmly. Part of the rows lack a size; the others show once, few, many or a class for expanded clones.

TRBV20-1	TRBD2	TRBJ2-1	.	TGCAGTGCTAGAACCCTAGCGGGGGCCCCCTACAATGAGCAGTTCTTC	CSARTLAGAPYNEQFF
TRBV7-2	.	TRBJ2-3	.	TGTGCCAGCAGCTCACTCGACTACGGGGATACGCAGTATTTT	CASSSLDYGDTQYF
TRBV3-1	.	TRBJ2-1	.	TGTGCCAGCAGCTTAGGGACGGACACAACCTACAATGAGCAGTTCTTC	CASSLGTDTTYNEQFF
TRBV5-6	.	TRBJ1-1	.	TGTGCCAGCAGCTTCCCGGGGGCGGGGACTGAAGCTTTCTTT	CASSFPGAGTEAFF
TRBV2	TRBD1	TRBJ1-2	few	TGTGCCAGCTTAGGGGGACAGGCAGCTAACTATGGCTACACCTTC	CASLGGQAANYGYTF
TRBV24-1	TRBD1	TRBJ2-5	few	TGTGCCACCTCTGGGGACAGTCCCTTTCAAGAGACCCAGTACTTC	CATSGDSPFQETQYF
TRBV11-2	.	TRBJ2-3	.	TGTGCCAGCATTGGGGTCCCAGATACGCAGTATTTT	CASIGVPDTQYF
TRBV27	.	TRBJ2-1	many	TGTGCCAGCAGTTTTTGGACAGACAATGAGCAGTTCTTC	CASSFWTDNEQFF
TRBV5-1	TRBD1	TRBJ2-1	few	TGCGCCAGCAGCAGCTCAGGGGGAATCACCTACAATGAGCAGTTCTTC	CASSSSGGITYNEQFF
TRBV12-3/TRBV12-4	.	TRBJ1-5	few	TGTGCCAGCAGTTCGGGGGCCACCCAGCATTTT	CASSSGATQHF
TRBV20-1	.	TRBJ2-5	few	TGCAGTGCCCCCACTGGGGAAGAAGAGACCCAGTACTTC	CSAPTGEEETQYF
TRBV7-2	TRBD2	TRBJ2-1	.	TGTGCCAGCAGCCCCCGTGGTGGCGGGGGGCAATCCAATGAGCAGTTCTTC	CASSPRGGGGQSNEQFF
TRBV3-1	.	TRBJ2-5	.	TGTGCCAGCAGCCACGGGGCCCCAAGGATCCAAGAGACCCAGTACTTC	CASSHGAPRIQETQYF
TRBV7-9	.	TRBJ1-1	few	TGTGCCAGCAGCTTAAGACAGGCCCCCGACACTGAAGCTTTCTTT	CASSLRQAPDTEAFF
TRBV12-3/TRBV12-4	TRBD1	TRBJ2-1	few	TGTGCCAGCAGATCCGACAGGGGGCGGAATGAGCAGTTCTTC	CASRSDRGRNEQFF
TRBV7-9	.	TRBJ2-7	.	TGTGCCTACCTACAGGGTGGTTTTTCCGAGGAGCAGTACTTC	CAYLQGGFSEEQYF
TRBV5-1	TRBD2	TRBJ2-4	.	TGCGCCAGCAGCGCTGGACTAGCGGGGGCCGGGGGGGACATTCAGTACTTC	CASSAGLAGAGGDIQYF
TRBV5-5	TRBD2	TRBJ2-1	.	TGTGCCAGCAGCGAGAGGAGCGGGGTATACAATGAGCAGTTCTTC	CASSERSGVYNEQFF
TRBV7-8	.	TRBJ2-1	few	TGTGCCAGCAGCTTCAACAGATTCTCCTACAATGAGCAGTTCTTC	CASSFNRFSYNEQFF
TRBV7-3	.	TRBJ2-2	.	TGTGCCAGCAGCCTCAGGGTTTCCGGGGAGCTGTTTTTT	CASSLRVSGELFF
TRBV5-6	.	TRBJ2-2	.	TGTGCCAGCAGCCCGAGTTACACCGGGGAGCTGTTTTTT	CASSPSYTGELFF
TRBV12-3/TRBV12-4	.	TRBJ2-5	.	TGTGCCAGCAGTTTCAGGCACCGTCTCGAGACCCAGTACTTC	CASSFRHRLETQYF
TRBV20-1	.	TRBJ2-7	.	TGCAGTGCTAGAGATCAGGACAGTATCTACGAGCAGTACTTC	CSARDQDSIYEQYF
TRBV18	TRBD2	TRBJ2-5	.	TGTGCCAGCTCATCCACCGGGACTAGCCTCCAAGAGACCCAGTACTTC	CASSSTGTSLQETQYF
TRBV11-2	.	TRBJ1-4	.	TGTGCCAGCAGCTTAAGGGAGGTGGGCGAAAAACTGTTTTTT	CASSLREVGEKLFF
TRBV7-9	.	TRBJ1-1	.	TGTGCCAGCAGCTTAGATGGTTTTCGGGACATTTCCTCTGAAGCTTTCTTT	CASSLDGFRDISSEAFF
TRBV28	.	TRBJ2-7	.	TGTGCCAGCAGTTTATCCTGGATGAGCTCCTACGAGCAGTACTTC	CASSLSWMSSYEQYF
TRBV20-1	.	TRBJ2-7	few	TGCAGTGCTAGAGATGGGAACGCGGCCTACGAGCAGTACTTC	CSARDGNAAYEQYF
TRBV18	.	TRBJ2-3	many	TGTGCCAGCTCACTCGAGACCACAGATACGCAGTATTTT	CASSLETTDTQYF
TRBV29-1	TRBD1	TRBJ1-1	few	TGCAGCGTCCGGACAGGGTTGAACACTGAAGCTTTCTTT	CSVRTGLNTEAFF
TRBV5-6	.	TRBJ2-1	.	TGTGCCATCAGCCCCGGGACATGGGTCCTAGATGAGCAGTTCTTC	CAISPGTWVLDEQFF
TRBV18	.	TRBJ2-2	.	TGTGCCAGCTCATACAGGTTCTACACCGGGGAGCTGTTTTTT	CASSYRFYTGELFF
TRBV7-9	.	TRBJ2-1	.	TGTGCCAGCAGCTTAGACGGTCTTACTAGTACGATGGAGCAGTTCTTC	CASSLDGLTSTMEQFF
TRBV7-9	TRBD1	TRBJ2-1	.	TGTGCCAGCAGCTTAGAACAGGGGCCCTACAATGAGCAGTTCTTC	CASSLEQGPYNEQFF
TRBV20-1	.	TRBJ2-1	.	TGCAGTGGTAGCCGCCGAGATCGCGAGCAGTTCTTC	CSGSRRDREQFF
TRBV11-1	.	TRBJ2-7	few	TGTGCCAGCAGCTTACCGCGCCCCTCAGACAGAAATCATATGTACGAGCAGTACTTC	CASSLPRPSDRNHMYEQYF
TRBV29-1	.	TRBJ2-3	.	TGCAGCGGCCTTACAGATACGCAGTATTTT	CSGLTDTQYF
TRBV12-3/TRBV12-4	.	TRBJ1-2	once	TGTGCCAGCAGTTTGCAGGGCGCCTTTGGCTACACCTTC	CASSLQGAFGYTF
TRBV7-9	.	TRBJ1-2	.	TGTGCCAGCAGGGACGGGGCAGTTTATGGCTACACCTTC	CASRDGAVYGYTF
TRBV2	.	TRBJ2-4	few	TGTGCCAGCAAGGGCAGGGGTTATCTACTAGCCAAAAACATTCAGTACTTC	CASKGRGYLLAKNIQYF
TRBV28	.	TRBJ2-7	.	TGTGCCAGCAGTTTATATGGGGACGGGAACCTTGGCTACGAGCAGTACTTC	CASSLYGDGNLGYEQYF
TRBV2	.	TRBJ1-2	.	TGTGCCAGCAGTCCTGAGGACTATGGCTACACCTTC	CASSPEDYGYTF
TRBV24-1	.	TRBJ2-3	.	TGTGCCACCAGTGATCCGACCGAACGGCCTTTTAACACAGATACGCAGTATTTT	CATSDPTERPFNTDTQYF